Only a few counts were recorded for the clone carrying this T cell receptor beta chain. Its antigen is not known. This specimen comes from a study of PD-1 blockade in classical Hodgkin lymphoma. Points from the study as a whole: Diversity in CD4+ TCRs, unlike that measured in CD8+ TCRs, had risen significantly by C4D1. Excluded were patients who started nivolumab under 1 year after ASCT, a group that had lower diversity.

Here immunoSEQ multiplex PCR was the method, and the copy in TCRdb shows in-frame clones only, minus some. Here the sample spans approximately 100,000 clones, more than 85% being singletons. Germline CDR1 LGHNA, CDR2 YNFKEQ. V lost 3 bases, J lost 1 base, and 12 bases lay in between. The CDR3 loop spans 15 amino acids. The patients all showed relapse after autologous stem cell transplantation, while their brentuximab vedotin exposure varied. The best responses consisted of complete response, partial response or progressive disease. This receptor was identified in a human donor with classical Hodgkin lymphoma. This material consisted of peripheral blood mononuclear cells (PBMCs), taken before the second cycle of nivolumab. The genes are TRBV4-2 and TRBJ1-1; D unclear. The DNA for the CDR3 is TGTGCCAGCAGCCAGCCAGGACTGACGAACACTGAAGCTTTCTTT. This translates into CASSQPGLTNTEAFF.